This passage covers 29 T cell receptor beta chains from one sample sequenced in a study of T-cell memory formation after mild COVID-19. TCRdb used MiXCR to reprocess the 5' RACE reads, holding one entry per CDR3 protein. The data contain approximately 250,000 distinct CDR3 sequences, approximately 15% of them seen just once; the ten biggest clones take up 20% to 25%. Sequencing was performed on PBMCs or a T cell subset sorted from them (not recorded which). The receptors were gathered from a young man who had mild COVID-19 (a few samples of this study predate the infection). Cell type and time point are not known.

The gene calls are TRBV10-3 and TRBJ2-1, with no clear D. Germline V lookup: CDR1 ENHRY, CDR2 SYGVKD. Trimming pared 5 bases from V and 0 bases from J, leaving 11 bases between. The CDR3 runs to 15 residues. The CDR3 coding sequence is TGTGCCATCAGTAAAGAACAGAGCTCCTACAATGAGCAGTTCTTC. Encoded protein: CAISKEQSSYNEQFF.

This clonotype appeared many times. V gene TRBV20-1 combines with J gene TRBJ2-6, with D perhaps matching TRBD1 or TRBD2 (5 bases each). Trimming removed 1 base from V and 2 bases from J, with 12 bases in between. From germline, CDR1 is DFQATT and CDR2 SNEGSKA (reference sequence). This CDR3 has 16 amino acids. CDR3 coding DNA: TGCAGTGCTAGAGTTCAGGGAGCCCCTGGGGCCAACGTCCTGACTTTC. Translated, it gives CSARVQGAPGANVLTF.

This clonotype has just a few counts. This rearrangement joins TRBV7-6 to TRBJ2-1; unclear D gene. This CDR3 has 11 amino acids. Trimming pared 2 bases from V and 10 bases from J, leaving 6 bases between. Per germline, CDR1 SGHVS and CDR2 FNYEAQ. CDR3 nucleotide sequence: TGTGCCAGCAGCTTACGGGCCGAGCAGTTCTTC. Its translation: CASSLRAEQFF.

V usage is TRBV5-1 and J usage is TRBJ2-6, with D uncertain. The CDR3 length is 14 residues. The V gene lost 6 bases and the J gene lost 0 bases, with 7 bases spanning the gap. Per germline, CDR1 SGHRS and CDR2 YFSETQ. The CDR3 protein is CASTDLSGANVLTF. CDR3 nucleotide sequence: TGCGCCAGCACGGACCTCTCTGGGGCCAACGTCCTGACTTTC.

The chain uses TRBV10-3 and TRBJ2-3; TRBD2 agrees at 8 bases. Germline lookup yields CDR1 ENHRY and CDR2 SYGVKD. The CDR3 loop spans 14 amino acids. Trimming took 7 bases from V and 5 from J; bases not matched to a gene: 8. CDR3 in amino acids: CAIKKRGPRDTQYF. For the CDR3, the DNA is TGTGCCATCAAAAAGCGGGGGCCTCGAGATACGCAGTATTTT.

This clonotype was recorded many times. The V call is TRBV27, the J call TRBJ1-1, with 9 bases identical to TRBD1. Germline CDR1 and CDR2: MNHEY and SMNVEV (reference sequence). Trimming removed 7 bases from V and 2 bases from J; junction bases left unmatched: 5. This CDR3 has 14 amino acids. The CDR3 spells CASTLTGGNTEAFF. In DNA, the CDR3 is TGTGCCAGCACTCTGACAGGGGGAAACACTGAAGCTTTCTTT.

V is TRBV7-8 and J is TRBJ1-2; TRBD1 aligns across 9 bases. V was pared by 3 bases and J by 0 bases, with 11 bases of the junction left unmatched. The germline CDR1 and CDR2 sequences are SGHVS and FQNEAQ. This CDR3 comprises 18 residues. The CDR3 sequence: CASSFLFTGTGPNYGYTF. In nucleotides, the CDR3 is TGTGCCAGCAGCTTCCTTTTCACGGGGACAGGGCCTAACTATGGCTACACCTTC. Together with reference TRBV7-8 and TRBJ1-2, the CDR3 gives the full variable domain: GAGVSQSPRYKVAKRGQDVALRCDPISGHVSLFWYQQALGQGPEFLTYFQNEAQLDKSGLPSDRFFAERPEGSVSTLKIQRTQQEDSAVYLCASSFLFTGTGPNYGYTFGSGTRLTVV.

The chain uses TRBV5-6 and TRBJ1-2; D perhaps matches TRBD1 (6 bases). The CDR3 has 12 amino acids. V shed 6 bases and J shed 6 bases, with 12 bases lying between them. Germline CDR1 reads SGHDT; CDR2 reads YYEEEE. This CDR3 reads CASTQGFHGYTF. CDR3 nucleotides: TGTGCCAGCACGCAGGGGTTTCATGGCTACACCTTC.

This clonotype has only a few counts. The V and J genes are TRBV6-2 or TRBV6-3 and TRBJ1-5; tentative D call: TRBD1 (6 bases). Between the trimmed V and J ends, which lost 2 bases and 3 bases, there was a span of 14 bases. Germline loops: CDR1 MNHEY, CDR2 SVGEGT. The CDR3 is 16 amino acids. The CDR3 loop is CASSYIPGALNQPQHF. In nucleotides, the CDR3 is TGTGCCAGCAGTTACATTCCGGGGGCCCTCAATCAGCCCCAGCATTTT.

This chain uses TRBV7-2 with TRBJ2-3; 8 bases are shared with TRBD2. This CDR3 contains 15 residues. Per the germline V gene, CDR1 is SGHTA and CDR2 is FQGNSA. The V and J ends lost 1 base and 4 bases, in that order; junction bases with no gene match: 4. The CDR3 loop reads CASSLGGSGADTQYF. CDR3 bases: TGTGCCAGCAGCTTAGGTGGTAGCGGGGCAGATACGCAGTATTTT.

In its sample, this clonotype was seen a few times. The CDR3 is CASSGSGEGLYGYTF. The CDR3 DNA follows: TGCGCCAGCAGCGGGAGCGGCGAGGGCCTCTATGGCTACACCTTC. The chain uses TRBV5-1 and TRBJ1-2, with no clear D. V shed 4 bases and J shed 4 bases, with 17 bases lying between them. The germline V gene encodes CDR1 SGHRS and CDR2 YFSETQ. This CDR3 comprises 15 residues.

This clonotype has ten or more counts. The rearrangement links TRBV7-9 to TRBJ2-7; D might be TRBD1 (6 bases). This CDR3 region has 14 residues. Germline V gene sequence: CDR1 SEHNR, CDR2 FQNEAQ (reference sequence). The germline V and J ends were trimmed by 5 bases and 2 bases, with 13 bases remaining between them. This CDR3 is CASSPWTATYEQYF. CDR3 bases: TGTGCCAGCAGCCCGTGGACAGCTACCTACGAGCAGTACTTC.

This clonotype was found many times. The chain carries TRBV15 and TRBJ2-5, with D possibly matching TRBD1 (5 bases). This CDR3 has 13 residues. Trimming stripped 1 base from V and 3 bases from J, with 6 bases between. Germline V gene lookup returns CDR1 LNHNV and CDR2 YYDKDF (reference sequence). CDR3 loop: CATSRGQKETQYF. The CDR3 bases are TGTGCCACCAGCAGAGGACAGAAAGAGACCCAGTACTTC.

In its sample, this clonotype was seen a few times. The gene calls are TRBV7-8 and TRBJ1-2, with 12 nucleotides matching TRBD1. V was clipped by 2 bases and J by 7 bases; unmatched bases: 5. Germline CDR1 and CDR2: SGHVS and FQNEAQ. The length of the CDR3 is 15 residues. CDR3 sequence: CASSLPGQGAGGYTF. For the CDR3, the DNA is TGTGCCAGCAGCTTACCGGGACAGGGGGCTGGTGGCTACACCTTC. Together with reference TRBV7-8 and TRBJ1-2, the CDR3 gives the full variable domain: GAGVSQSPRYKVAKRGQDVALRCDPISGHVSLFWYQQALGQGPEFLTYFQNEAQLDKSGLPSDRFFAERPEGSVSTLKIQRTQQEDSAVYLCASSLPGQGAGGYTFGSGTRLTVV.

This clonotype has more than one count but fewer than ten. This chain connects TRBV4-1 to TRBJ2-3; TRBD2 agrees at 15 bases. Germline V gives CDR1 MGHRA, CDR2 YSYEKL. This CDR3 comprises 20 residues. J lost 2 bases, V lost 4 bases, and 13 bases had no gene match. The CDR3 region has the DNA TGCGCCAGCAGCCTTCGGGAGGGACTAGCGGGGGGCCCCCTCACAGATACGCAGTATTTT. This translates into CASSLREGLAGGPLTDTQYF.

This chain connects TRBV21-1 to TRBJ2-7; TRBD2 is the table's D call and was not checked against the DNA. TRBV21-1 is a recognized pseudogene. This CDR3 has 15 amino acids. In DNA, the CDR3 is TGTGCCAGCAGCCTCGGGACTAGCGGACCCTACGAGCAGTACTTC. Translating it yields CASSLGTSGPYEQYF.

V usage is TRBV7-9 and J usage is TRBJ1-4; 7 nucleotides agree with TRBD1. V lost 4 bases to trimming and J lost 4 bases; unmatched junction nucleotides: 9. Germline V gene data show CDR1 as SEHNR and CDR2 as FQNEAQ (reference sequence). CDR3 size: 16 residues. CDR3 bases: TGTGCCAGCAGCTCCGGGACAGACGGTTTTAATGAAAAACTGTTTTTT. Encoded protein: CASSSGTDGFNEKLFF.

The chain's CDR3 is CSARAPGLAGGPAQYF. In DNA form, the CDR3 reads TGCAGTGCTAGAGCCCCCGGCCTAGCGGGGGGGCCAGCGCAGTATTTT. The genes are TRBV20-1 and TRBJ2-3, with 12 bases aligning to TRBD2. The length of the CDR3 is 16 residues. The V gene's germline CDR1 is DFQATT and CDR2 SNEGSKA (reference sequence). The trim removed 1 base at V and 10 bases at J, leaving 12 bases unmatched.

This clonotype was counted only a few times. The gene calls are TRBV25-1 and TRBJ2-1, with no clear D. Trimming pared 5 bases from V and 7 bases from J, leaving 15 bases between. The CDR3 loop spans 14 amino acids. CDR1 MGHDK and CDR2 SYGVNS come from the germline V gene. CDR3 protein: CASSPPVPTNEQFF. The CDR3 DNA sequence: TGTGCCAGCAGTCCCCCAGTGCCGACAAATGAGCAGTTCTTC.

This clonotype was seen just once. The CDR3 loop is CASSPPQPRAGSQYF. The DNA of the CDR3 is TGTGCCAGCAGCCCCCCGCAACCCCGGGCAGGGTCCCAGTACTTC. The chain links TRBV11-2 to TRBJ2-5; maybe TRBD1 (5 bases). Germline V gives CDR1 SGHAT, CDR2 FQNNGV. The CDR3 loop spans 15 amino acids. Trimming cost V 5 bases and J 9 bases, with 22 bases left between them. Supplemented by reference TRBV11-2 and TRBJ2-5, the full variable domain reads EAGVAQSPRYKIIEKRQSVAFWCNPISGHATLYWYQQILGQGPKLLIQFQNNGVVDDSQLPKDRFSAERLKGVDSTLKIQPAKLEDSAVYLCASSPPQPRAGSQYFGPGTRLLVL.

The rearrangement joins TRBV2 to TRBJ2-5; possible D gene TRBD1, 6 bases. This CDR3 is 14 amino acids long. V dropped 4 bases and J dropped 4 bases, with 13 bases sitting between them. CDR1 is SNHLY, CDR2 FYNNEI, per germline. In DNA form, the CDR3 reads TGTGCCAGCAGTGCGGGCCCCAGGGGAGAGACCCAGTACTTC. Its translation: CASSAGPRGETQYF. The whole variable domain, remainder taken from reference TRBV2 and TRBJ2-5, is EPEVTQTPSHQVTQMGQEVILRCVPISNHLYFYWYRQILGQKVEFLVSFYNNEISEKSEIFDDQFSVERPDGSNFTLKIRSTKLEDSAMYFCASSAGPRGETQYFGPGTRLLVL.

V gene TRBV12-3 or TRBV12-4 combines with J gene TRBJ2-5; D tentatively fits TRBD1 or TRBD2 (7 bases each). Trimming shortened V by 3 bases and J by 4 bases, and 12 bases separated the two germline ends. The CDR3 contains 14 residues. The DNA for the CDR3 is TGTGCCAGCAGTTTTGGGAGGGGGCCAGAGACCCAGTACTTC. Translating it yields CASSFGRGPETQYF.

This rearrangement joins TRBV7-2 to TRBJ2-4, with 10 bases that match TRBD2. The CDR3 sequence is 14 residues long. The V gene's germline CDR1 is SGHTA and CDR2 FQGNSA. The J segment lost 6 bases and the V segment lost 5 bases, leaving 4 bases of the junction unmatched. CDR3 bases: TGTGCCAGCAGCCGAACTAGCGGGGTAAACATTCAGTACTTC. It yields the protein CASSRTSGVNIQYF.

This clonotype has a handful of counts. The chain uses TRBV20-1 and TRBJ2-3; D not resolved. This CDR3 has 12 amino acids. V was shortened by 5 bases and J by 4 bases, with 10 bases between the two germline ends. Germline loops: CDR1 DFQATT, CDR2 SNEGSKA (reference sequence). CDR3 amino acids: CSASSWADTQYF. For the CDR3, the DNA is TGCAGTGCTTCCTCGTGGGCAGATACGCAGTATTTT.

This clonotype was seen only a few times. This chain links TRBV6-2 or TRBV6-3 with TRBJ2-7; D is undetermined. V lost 4 bases, J lost 2 bases, and 6 bases lay in between. Germline CDR1 and CDR2: MNHEY and SVGEGT. The CDR3 totals 12 residues. The CDR3 here is CASSSPTYEQYV. DNA for the CDR3: TGTGCCAGCAGTTCTCCGACCTACGAGCAGTACGTC.

Only a few counts were recorded for this clonotype. The rearrangement joins TRBV3-1 to TRBJ1-6; D unclear. V was trimmed by 4 bases and J by 7 bases, leaving 11 bases between them. The CDR3 is 14 amino acids. Germline assignment: CDR1 LGHDT and CDR2 YNNKEL (reference sequence). CDR3 bases: TGTGCCAGCAGCCCGACTGAACAGAATTCACCCCTCCACTTT. Translation: CASSPTEQNSPLHF.

V usage is TRBV7-2 and J usage is TRBJ2-3; 10 bases are a match to TRBD2. Looked up from germline, CDR1 is SGHTA and CDR2 is FQGNSA. V lost 4 bases to trimming and J lost 0 bases; unmatched junction nucleotides: 10. The CDR3 spans 18 residues. CDR3 DNA sequence: TGTGCCAGCAGCTCAGTAAAGCGGGGGGGAACTAGCACAGATACGCAGTATTTT. Its protein product is CASSSVKRGGTSTDTQYF.

This clonotype was seen only a few times. The CDR3 region is CASSGGTGQETQYF. Written as DNA, the CDR3 is TGCGCCAGCAGCGGAGGGACAGGCCAAGAGACCCAGTACTTC. The chain links TRBV5-1 to TRBJ2-5, with 8 bases lining up with TRBD1. The CDR3 sequence is 14 residues long. Germline V lookup: CDR1 SGHRS, CDR2 YFSETQ. V lost 4 bases, J lost 1 base, and 3 bases stayed unmatched.

The rearrangement joins TRBV4-3 to TRBJ2-5; 8 bases are shared with TRBD2. Unmatched junction bases numbered 7, after V lost 3 bases and J lost 4 bases. In germline, CDR1 is LGHNA, CDR2 YSLEER. The CDR3 has 15 amino acids. DNA for the CDR3: TGCGCCAGCAGCCAGGCCAGAGGACTAGCAGAGACCCAGTACTTC. Its protein product is CASSQARGLAETQYF.